A selection of T cell receptor beta chains follows, all from one sample in a study of blood T cells in healthy people across ages. TCRdb recomputed calls from the 5' RACE reads with MiXCR, one row per CDR3 protein. The table has some 1.5 million distinct CDR3 sequences, about 28% seen once; the top ten hold about 7.7%. What was sequenced was blood. The receptors derive from a woman aged 25-40 years in good health. Each CDR3 is given with its conserved first and last residue. The order of the fields is clone size, D gene, V gene, J gene, CDR3 DNA, CDR3 protein. The D gene is left open where the match is weak. Where a row states a size, it is once, few, many or the class of an expanded clone; other rows omit it.

>few|NA|TRBV5-1|TRBJ1-2
TGCGCCAGCAGCCCCGGGTCAGCGGACTATGGCTACACCTTC
CASSPGSADYGYTF
>many|NA|TRBV7-6|TRBJ2-7
TGTGCCAGCAGCTTAATGTTGACTATTGGAGCGGAGCAGTACTTC
CASSLMLTIGAEQYF
>NA|TRBD1|TRBV11-2|TRBJ2-5
TGTGCCAGCAGCTTGCCGAGGTCGGGACAGGGATTGGGGGCGACCCAGTACTTC
CASSLPRSGQGLGATQYF
>NA|NA|TRBV15|TRBJ2-7
TGTGCCACCAGCGGACCGGGGCGGATGGATGACGAGCAGTACTTC
CATSGPGRMDDEQYF
>NA|NA|TRBV6-6|TRBJ1-1
TGTGCCACCACTCATAGCCAGAAGAACACTGAAGCTTTCTTT
CATTHSQKNTEAFF
>NA|TRBD1|TRBV7-9|TRBJ2-7
TGTGCCAGCAGCACCTTGGGGCAGGGGGCCTCCTACGAGCAGTACTTC
CASSTLGQGASYEQYF
>few|TRBD2|TRBV5-1|TRBJ2-5
TGCGCCAGCTCCTGGGGGACTAGCGGGTTTAGCCAAGAGACCCAGTACTTC
CASSWGTSGFSQETQYF
>once|NA|TRBV6-5|TRBJ1-6
TGTGCCAGCAGGGGGGGGACAACCACAAATTCACCCCTCCACTTT
CASRGGTTTNSPLHF
>few|NA|TRBV30|TRBJ1-6
TGTGCTTGGGGGAATAATTCACCCCTCCACTTT
CAWGNNSPLHF
>few|NA|TRBV7-2|TRBJ2-1
TGTGCCAGCAGCTTAAGGGACGGGGGTGAGCAGTTCTTC
CASSLRDGGEQFF
>few|TRBD2|TRBV9|TRBJ2-1
TGTGCCAGCGGCGCCCTAGCGGGAGGTCCAAATGAGCAGTTCTTC
CASGALAGGPNEQFF
>NA|TRBD2|TRBV2|TRBJ2-2
TGTGCCAGCAGTGATCTAGCGGGAGGGCCCGGGGAGCTGTTTTTT
CASSDLAGGPGELFF
>NA|TRBD2|TRBV20-1|TRBJ2-7
TGCAGTGCTAGAGCGGGGACTAGTGTTTACGAGCAGTACTTC
CSARAGTSVYEQYF
>NA|NA|TRBV3-1|TRBJ2-1
TGTGCCAGCAGCCAACAGGGGAAATTGGATGAGCAGTTCTTC
CASSQQGKLDEQFF
>NA|TRBD2|TRBV6-5|TRBJ2-1
TGTGCCAGCCGAGCTAGCGGTCATAGGAATGAGCAGTTCTTC
CASRASGHRNEQFF
>NA|NA|TRBV7-9|TRBJ2-7
TGTGCCAGCAGGGCAGAGGAGGGGGACGAGCAGTACTTC
CASRAEEGDEQYF
>NA|TRBD1|TRBV3-1|TRBJ1-1
TGTGCCAGCAGCCAAGCACAGGGGACGACTGAAGCTTTCTTT
CASSQAQGTTEAFF
>few|NA|TRBV5-6|TRBJ2-1
TGTGCCAGCCTCTTATCCTCCTACAATGAGCAGTTCTTC
CASLLSSYNEQFF
>NA|TRBD1|TRBV7-9|TRBJ1-1
TGTGCCAGCAGCCCGGGACAGGGTTTGGGGGCTTTCTTT
CASSPGQGLGAFF
>few|TRBD2|TRBV20-1|TRBJ2-7
TGCAGTGCTGAAACCGGGACTAGCGGCGACTACGAGCAGTACTTC
CSAETGTSGDYEQYF
>few|TRBD1|TRBV5-1|TRBJ2-1
TGCGCCAGCAGCGTCTACAGGGGTCCCCGAAGGGACGCTGAGCAGTTCTTC
CASSVYRGPRRDAEQFF
>NA|TRBD1|TRBV14|TRBJ1-2
TGTGCCAGCAGCCAAACGACAGGGTCCCTCTATGGCTGCACCTTC
CASSQTTGSLYGCTF
>once|NA|TRBV11-2|TRBJ2-3
TGTGCCAGCAGCTTAGGTTCTCCGCAGTATTTT
CASSLGSPQYF
>NA|NA|TRBV7-2|TRBJ2-3
TGTGCCAGCAGCGCAGAGAGGGGGTTTGATACGCAGTATTTT
CASSAERGFDTQYF
>NA|TRBD2|TRBV3-1|TRBJ2-3
TGTGCCAGCAGCGGCCCCGGACTAGCAGATACGCAGTATTTT
CASSGPGLADTQYF
>many|TRBD2|TRBV25-1|TRBJ2-7
TGTGCCAGCAGTGAACCGGGGACTAGCGGGAGGGCAGGGCAGTACTTC
CASSEPGTSGRAGQYF
>few|NA|TRBV7-9|TRBJ2-7
TGTGCCAGCAGCTACCGTAGCCGACACCTAAACTCCTACGAGCAGTACTTC
CASSYRSRHLNSYEQYF
>NA|NA|TRBV10-3|TRBJ2-6
TGTGCCATCGGCGGGGTTACTGGGGCCAACGTCCTGACTTTC
CAIGGVTGANVLTF
>NA|TRBD2|TRBV6-6|TRBJ2-1
TGTGCCAGCAGTTTGACTAGCGGAGCTGTATACGAGCAGTTCTTC
CASSLTSGAVYEQFF
>many|TRBD1|TRBV3-1|TRBJ2-7
TGTGCCAGCAGCCGGTTCTCACAGGGGGCCGAGCAGTACTTC
CASSRFSQGAEQYF
>NA|NA|TRBV12-3/TRBV12-4|TRBJ2-3
TGTGCCAGCAGCACTCGGTTAACAGCAGATACGGAATATTTT
CASSTRLTADTEYF